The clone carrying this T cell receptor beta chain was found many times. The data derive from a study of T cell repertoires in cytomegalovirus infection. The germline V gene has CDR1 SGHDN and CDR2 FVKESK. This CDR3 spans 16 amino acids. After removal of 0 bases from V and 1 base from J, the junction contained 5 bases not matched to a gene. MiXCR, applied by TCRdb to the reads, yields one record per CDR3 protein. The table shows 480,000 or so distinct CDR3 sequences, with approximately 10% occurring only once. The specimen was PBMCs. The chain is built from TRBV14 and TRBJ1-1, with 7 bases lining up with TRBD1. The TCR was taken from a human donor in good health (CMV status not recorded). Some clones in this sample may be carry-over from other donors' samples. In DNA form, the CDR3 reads TGTGCCAGCAGCCAAGAGACAGGGCTGAGGAACACTGAAGCTTTCTTT. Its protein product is CASSQETGLRNTEAFF.